Given below is one T cell receptor (beta chain) in context. The data were taken from a study of shared T cell receptors in the human thymus. Using immunoSEQ multiplex PCR, the repertoire was profiled, and TCRdb retains in-frame clones only, with some absent. Seen here are some 400,000 clones, more than 85% observed once, and the top ten hold roughly 0.021%. Sequenced sample: thymocytes. The TCR originated in a human donor.

The CDR3 region has the DNA TGTGCCAGCAGTTTAGCGTCGCGGACAGGCTATGGCTACACCTTC. This encodes CASSLASRTGYGYTF. This chain uses TRBV27 with TRBJ1-2; 7 nucleotides match TRBD1. In germline, CDR1 is MNHEY, CDR2 SMNVEV (reference sequence). The J segment lost 4 bases and the V segment lost 2 bases, leaving 7 bases of the junction unmatched. CDR3 length: 15 residues.